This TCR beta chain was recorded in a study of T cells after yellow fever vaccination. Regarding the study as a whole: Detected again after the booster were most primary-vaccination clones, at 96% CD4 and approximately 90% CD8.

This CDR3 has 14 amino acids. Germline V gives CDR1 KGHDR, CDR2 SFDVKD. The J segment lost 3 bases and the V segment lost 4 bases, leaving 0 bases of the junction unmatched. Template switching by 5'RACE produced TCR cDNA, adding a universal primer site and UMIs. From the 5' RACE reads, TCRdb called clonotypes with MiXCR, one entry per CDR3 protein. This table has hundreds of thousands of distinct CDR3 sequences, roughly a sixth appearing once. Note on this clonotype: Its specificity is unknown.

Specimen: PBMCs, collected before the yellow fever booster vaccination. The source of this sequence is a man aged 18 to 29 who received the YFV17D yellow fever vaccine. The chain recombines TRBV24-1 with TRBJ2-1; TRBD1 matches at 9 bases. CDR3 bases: TGTGCCACCAGTGAGACAGGGGGCTACAATGAGCAGTTCTTC. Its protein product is CATSETGGYNEQFF.